The T cell receptor beta chain under discussion was sequenced for a study of T cells in Graves' hyperthyroidism and ophthalmopathy. Study-level points and caveats: Most thyroid clonotypes expanded above 0.001 appeared in blood too.

Per the germline V gene, CDR1 is KGHDR and CDR2 is SFDVKD. V shed 9 bases and J shed 8 bases, with 15 bases lying between them. The CDR3 contains 13 residues. The table lists this clonotype with many counts. No antigen is known for it. RNA transcripts provided the source from which TCR beta CDR3 regions were amplified. HTBI primers were employed in a first-round RT-PCR of the TCR CDR3. TCRdb reprocessed the multiplex PCR reads with MiXCR, giving one entry per CDR3 protein. This sample has about 690,000 distinct CDR3 sequences, with roughly 17% found just once. These patients, aged 18 to 65, had recently diagnosed hyperthyroidism lasting under 2 months.

The genes are TRBV24-1 and TRBJ1-4; the D is unclear. The sequencing sample was made of blood. The TCR was taken from a man in his fifties with Graves' hyperthyroidism. The CDR3 sequence: CATSDISGEKLFF. In DNA form, the CDR3 reads TGTGCCACCTCCGACATTTCGGGAGAAAAACTGTTTTTT.